Below are 5 T cell receptor beta chains sequenced from a single sample in a study of cytomegalovirus exposure and HLA in healthy donors. 13 Jbeta primers and 60 Vbeta primers were used for the PCR. The repertoire was sequenced with immunoSEQ multiplex PCR; TCRdb's copy has only in-frame clones and lacks some. The table lists roughly 77,000 clones, 60% to 80% of them singletons. The specimen sequenced was PBMCs. Receptor source: a woman between 40 and 55 years old in good health and CMV-seropositive.

This clone was detected only once. The chain uses TRBV5-4 and TRBJ1-6; no reliable D call. The CDR3 has 12 residues. Germline V gene lookup returns CDR1 SGHNT and CDR2 YYREEE (reference sequence). Trimming removed 1 base from V and 9 bases from J, with 5 bases in between. The CDR3 protein is CASSLYPSPLHF. DNA of the CDR3: TGTGCCAGCAGCTTGTATCCTTCACCCCTCCACTTT.

The V and J genes are TRBV10-3 and TRBJ1-1; the D gene is possibly TRBD1 (5 bases). V lost 2 bases to trimming and J lost 3 bases, with 10 bases between them. Germline V gene data show CDR1 as ENHRY and CDR2 as SYGVKD. The CDR3 is 14 residues long. CDR3 sequence: CAISEDREDTEAFF. For the CDR3, the DNA is TGTGCCATCAGTGAGGACAGAGAGGACACTGAAGCTTTCTTT.

The gene calls are TRBV15 and TRBJ1-2; 8 bases are a match to TRBD1. Unmatched junction bases numbered 8, after V lost 0 bases and J lost 8 bases. The germline V gene encodes CDR1 LNHNV and CDR2 YYDKDF (reference sequence). The length of the CDR3 is 15 residues. The CDR3 bases are TGTGCCACCAGCAGAGATAGGGCGAACAGGGGGGGCTACACCTTC. Protein sequence: CATSRDRANRGGYTF. The full variable domain, its missing parts supplied by reference TRBV15 and TRBJ1-2, is DAMVIQNPRYQVTQFGKPVTLSCSQTLNHNVMYWYQQKSSQAPKLLFHYYDKDFNNEADTPDNFQSRRPNTSFCFLDIRSPGLGDTAMYLCATSRDRANRGGYTFGSGTRLTVV.

The V and J genes are TRBV4-1 and TRBJ1-6; unclear D gene. Germline values: CDR1 MGHRA, CDR2 YSYEKL. V dropped 6 bases and J dropped 2 bases, with 11 bases sitting between them. The CDR3 is 15 amino acids. DNA for the CDR3: TGCGCCAGCAGACCTGAGGGAGCCTATAATTCACCCCTCCACTTT. Its protein product is CASRPEGAYNSPLHF.

This clone was counted between two and nine times. V is TRBV19 and J is TRBJ1-2, with a tentative D call TRBD1 (5 bases). V was cut by 3 bases and J by 8 bases, with 16 bases left in between. The CDR3 extends over 14 amino acids. Germline values: CDR1 LNHDA, CDR2 SQIVND (reference sequence). The CDR3 nucleotides read TGTGCCAGTAGTATTCCTTCCGGACAAAAAGGCTACACCTTC. Translation: CASSIPSGQKGYTF.